Listed below are T cell receptor beta chains from one sample, sequenced in a study of OX40 agonist ivuxolimab in advanced cancers. Profiling relied on immunoSEQ multiplex PCR, and the TCRdb table lists in-frame clones only, not all of them. This table has over 70,000 clones, 80% to 90% appearing once. Sequenced here: CD4+ or CD8+ T cells sorted from blood, sampled in a trial of the OX40 agonist ivuxolimab. These receptors all stem from an adult with an advanced solid tumor such as melanoma, head and neck, liver or kidney cancer. Each CDR3 is given with its conserved first and last residue. D genes are given only for firm matches. Size values are once, few and many counts, or a class for expanded clones, and some rows have none.

size,J,D,V,CDR3,DNA
.,TRBJ2-1,.,TRBV6-6,CASSYGRPFDEQFF,TGTGCCAGCAGCTACGGGCGGCCATTCGATGAGCAGTTCTTC
.,TRBJ2-3,TRBD1,TRBV5-1,CASSLAPGQGTDTQYF,TGCGCCAGCAGCTTGGCCCCGGGACAGGGTACAGATACGCAGTATTTT
.,TRBJ1-4,.,TRBV29-1,CSGGRTASNEKLFF,TGCAGCGGGGGAAGGACAGCCTCTAATGAAAAACTGTTTTTT
.,TRBJ1-1,TRBD1,TRBV5-1,CASSNPGQGFTEAFF,TGCGCCAGCAGCAACCCGGGACAGGGATTCACTGAAGCTTTCTTT
.,TRBJ2-4,.,TRBV10-2,CASSEGGWENIQYF,TGCGCCAGCAGTGAGGGAGGATGGGAAAACATTCAGTACTTC
.,TRBJ1-2,.,TRBV5-1,CASSPASYPHEGGYTF,TGCGCCAGCAGCCCCGCTTCGTACCCTCACGAAGGAGGCTACACCTTC
.,TRBJ2-5,TRBD2,TRBV30,CAWSVLGLAGAMEKETQYF,TGTGCCTGGAGTGTACTTGGGCTAGCGGGGGCGATGGAGAAAGAGACCCAGTACTTC
.,TRBJ2-5,.,TRBV9,CASSVGGGQETQYF,TGTGCCAGCAGCGTAGGGGGAGGCCAAGAGACCCAGTACTTC
once,TRBJ1-2,.,TRBV28,CASSLGGNYGYTF,TGTGCCAGCAGTTTAGGCGGTAACTATGGCTACACCTTC
few,TRBJ1-2,.,TRBV7-9,CASSLAAESYGYTF,TGTGCCAGCAGCTTAGCGGCGGAGTCTTATGGCTACACCTTC
.,TRBJ1-3,TRBD1,TRBV9,CASGTGGLSGNTIYF,TGTGCCAGCGGAACAGGGGGCCTCTCTGGAAACACCATATATTTT
.,TRBJ1-2,.,TRBV28,CAIRGDNNYGYTF,TGTGCCATCCGGGGGGATAATAACTATGGCTACACCTTC
.,TRBJ2-5,.,TRBV9,CASSVMGAGETQYF,TGTGCCAGCAGCGTAATGGGGGCCGGGGAGACCCAGTACTTC
.,TRBJ1-2,.,TRBV14,CASSQHYTGSSYTF,TGTGCCAGCAGTCAACACTACACCGGATCGTCGTACACCTTC
.,TRBJ2-5,TRBD2,TRBV11-2,CASSLGQRGVGETQYF,TGTGCCAGCAGCTTAGGACAGCGGGGGGTTGGAGAGACCCAGTACTTC
.,TRBJ1-1,.,TRBV10-1,CASRPRLESEAFF,TGCGCCAGCAGGCCCCGCTTGGAATCTGAAGCTTTCTTT
.,TRBJ1-5,.,TRBV6-1,CASSEYVNQPQHF,TGTGCCAGCAGTGAATATGTGAATCAGCCCCAGCATTTT
.,TRBJ2-1,.,TRBV5-1,CASSLVRGRGYNEQFF,TGCGCCAGCAGCTTAGTACGGGGTAGGGGGTACAATGAGCAGTTCTTC
.,TRBJ2-5,.,TRBV7-2,CASSLTQGAIQYF,TGTGCCAGCAGCTTAACACAGGGTGCAATCCAGTACTTC
.,TRBJ1-4,.,TRBV5-6,CASTPGATNEKLFF,TGTGCCAGCACCCCCGGGGCAACTAATGAAAAACTGTTTTTT
.,TRBJ2-7,.,TRBV10-3,CAISEHYEQYF,TGTGCCATCAGTGAGCACTACGAGCAGTACTTC
.,TRBJ2-3,.,TRBV5-4,CASSLTKTRGTDTQYF,TGTGCCAGCAGCTTAACTAAAACACGGGGCACAGATACGCAGTATTTT
few,TRBJ2-3,.,TRBV7-3,CASSLRRAGLTSSTDTQYF,TGTGCCAGCAGCTTAAGGCGGGCGGGTCTCACCTCTAGCACAGATACGCAGTATTTT
.,TRBJ1-5,.,TRBV19,CASSTQRSGQNSNQPQHF,TGTGCCAGTAGTACCCAGCGGAGCGGACAAAATAGCAATCAGCCCCAGCATTTT
.,TRBJ2-2,TRBD1,TRBV28,CASRPKFGTGISGELFF,TGTGCCAGCAGGCCTAAATTTGGGACAGGGATAAGCGGGGAGCTGTTTTTT
.,TRBJ2-7,.,TRBV11-2,CASSLIGQSPTYEQYF,TGTGCCAGCAGCTTAATTGGACAGAGTCCAACCTACGAGCAGTACTTC
.,TRBJ2-1,.,TRBV29-1,CSVPWLGNNEQFF,TGCAGCGTTCCTTGGCTGGGGAACAATGAGCAGTTCTTC
.,TRBJ1-6,TRBD1,TRBV7-2,CASSPGTGENSPLHF,TGTGCCAGCAGCCCCGGGACAGGGGAAAATTCACCCCTCCACTTT
.,TRBJ2-3,TRBD2,TRBV7-6,CASSLAPSGGGTDTQYF,TGTGCCAGCAGCTTAGCCCCTAGCGGGGGGGGCACAGATACGCAGTATTTT
.,TRBJ2-1,.,TRBV7-3,CASSLTVGLSYNEQFF,TGTGCCAGCAGCTTAACTGTTGGGCTCTCCTACAATGAGCAGTTCTTC
.,TRBJ1-5,.,TRBV7-8,CASSLGGVGQPQHF,TGTGCCAGCAGCTTAGGCGGGGTTGGGCAGCCCCAGCATTTT
.,TRBJ2-3,TRBD2,TRBV7-8,CASSLVGGGARGTQYF,TGTGCCAGCAGCTTAGTAGGCGGGGGGGCCAGGGGAACGCAGTATTTT
.,TRBJ1-6,.,TRBV25-1,CASSESVGGDSPLHF,TGTGCCAGCAGTGAATCCGTGGGTGGTGATTCACCCCTCCACTTT
.,TRBJ2-3,.,TRBV2,CASRGGRGGDTQYF,TGTGCCAGCAGGGGGGGACGAGGTGGAGATACGCAGTATTTT
.,TRBJ2-5,.,TRBV11-2,CASSLDRQAETQYF,TGTGCCAGCAGCTTAGATCGGCAGGCAGAGACCCAGTACTTC
.,TRBJ1-5,.,TRBV6-5,CASSYSRGLQPQHF,TGTGCCAGCAGTTACTCCCGCGGGCTTCAGCCCCAGCATTTT
.,TRBJ1-2,.,TRBV29-1,CSVELGPGYTF,TGCAGCGTTGAACTAGGGCCTGGCTACACCTTC
.,TRBJ1-6,.,TRBV4-3,CASSQELGSSYNSPLHF,TGCGCCAGCAGCCAAGAGTTGGGGAGCTCCTATAATTCACCCCTCCACTTT
.,TRBJ1-1,.,TRBV28,CASSPRGSLRAEAFF,TGTGCCAGCAGTCCCCGGGGCTCGCTTAGGGCTGAAGCTTTCTTT
once,TRBJ1-6,.,TRBV19,CASTLGVTYNSPLHF,TGTGCCAGTACCCTAGGGGTGACCTATAATTCACCCCTCCACTTT